The rows below give T cell receptor beta chains drawn from one sample of a study of cytomegalovirus exposure and HLA in healthy donors. Clones were read by immunoSEQ multiplex PCR, and TCRdb kept only the in-frame ones, dropping some. The table includes under 250,000 clones, more than 60% detected once. Sample: PBMCs. The origin of the receptors is a man in his forties or fifties in good health and CMV-seronegative. Each CDR3 is given without its conserved first and last residue. Some rows have no size entry. The others give once, few or many, or a class for an expanded clone.

>.|10|TRBV7-6
ASSSLQETQY
>.|12|TRBV4-2
ASSHGDPDNEQF
>.|14|TRBV6-4
ASSVLITGDVYGYT
>.|13|TRBV6-5
ASRRTGGPIHEQY
>few|15|TRBV28
ASSQRRGGTSTYEQY
>.|14|TRBV11-2
ASRGAGGLNNQPQH
>.|11|TRBV14
ASSGQGVSEQY
>.|14|TRBV28
ASRGGTLGYNSPLH
>.|11|TRBV7-8
ASSVDRSYEQY
>.|10|TRBV7-9
ASSLRTDTQY
>.|10|TRBV6-6
ASSSPNTEAF
>.|16|TRBV5-4
ASSLKSGGAISGNTIY
>.|13|TRBV5-8
ASSHTGGSAYEQY
>.|15|TRBV27
ASSIFGQGAIINEQF
>.|13|TRBV28
ASSVPTGQNYGYT
>once|11|TRBV2
ASSGGRSYEQY
>.|13|TRBV6-6
ASRRLAGLTDTQY
>.|16|TRBV7-6
ASSLPHWTSGSQETQY
>.|11|TRBV28
ASSDRVNYGYT
>.|12|TRBV6-5
ASSSPTENTEAF
>.|12|TRBV18
ASSPSGAGFEQY
>.|12|TRBV29-1
SVRQGTSNQPQH
>.|12|TRBV27
ASSLRQGDNIQY
>.|11|TRBV29-1
SVVRDRNTEAF
>few|13|TRBV28
ASLKAGQGQYEQF
>.|13|TRBV4-1
ASNPDRGWGTEAF
>.|14|TRBV18
ASSLRSGSDYNEQF
>once|14|TRBV27
ASSFRTSGSTDTQY
>.|12|TRBV27
ASSLRSSGNTIY
>.|12|TRBV2
ASTGQGARPEQY
>.|13|TRBV7-6
ASSLAYGGDQPQH
>few|14|TRBV7-6
ASSLDSGFGNQPQH
>.|14|TRBV11-3
ASSLGLAVNTGELF
>.|17|TRBV5-6
ASSPRTGGALRYTGELF
>.|9|TRBV6-6
ASSPSETQY
>.|13|TRBV12-5
ASGKAGGVFNEQF
>.|13|TRBV7-8
ASSLAEVRGNEQY
>few|11|TRBV30
AWSRRGTYEQY
>few|11|TRBV18
ASSPTRSGEQF
>few|12|TRBV15
ATSREERTGELF
>.|13|TRBV19
ASRKAGGPNNEQF
>.|12|TRBV19
ASSRTSGTHEQF
>.|11|TRBV5-1
ASSLESQYEQY
>.|12|TRBV5-6
ARRTPAGSETQY
>.|10|TRBV11-2
ASSLDRGEQY
>.|12|TRBV7-9
ASSLGATTGELF
>.|13|TRBV2
ASSARVTGTDTQY
>.|13|TRBV6-6
ASTIDSSSYNEQF
>.|16|TRBV19
ASSTFRGGKDSNQPQH
>.|10|TRBV6-1
ASSEIIGQQF
>.|11|TRBV27
ASRHDRGYEQY
>.|12|TRBV29-1
SVENPGGPREQF
>.|14|TRBV5-6
ASSRGRPPFSYEQY
>.|12|TRBV29-1
SVRPSGRSGELF
>.|13|TRBV7-9
ASSPAGGPNNEQF